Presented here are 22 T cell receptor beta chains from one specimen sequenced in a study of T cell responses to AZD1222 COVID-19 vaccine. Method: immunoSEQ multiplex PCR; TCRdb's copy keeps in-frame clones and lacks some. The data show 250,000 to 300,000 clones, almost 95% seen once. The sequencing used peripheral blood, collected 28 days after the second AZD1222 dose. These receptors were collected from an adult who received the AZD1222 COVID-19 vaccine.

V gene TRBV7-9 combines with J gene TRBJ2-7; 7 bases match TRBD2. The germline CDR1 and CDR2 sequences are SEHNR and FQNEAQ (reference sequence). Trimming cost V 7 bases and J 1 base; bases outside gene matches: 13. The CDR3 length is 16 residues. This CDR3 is CASNRGSGSQSYEQYF. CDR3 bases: TGTGCCAGCAACCGCGGGAGTGGGTCTCAGTCCTACGAGCAGTACTTC.

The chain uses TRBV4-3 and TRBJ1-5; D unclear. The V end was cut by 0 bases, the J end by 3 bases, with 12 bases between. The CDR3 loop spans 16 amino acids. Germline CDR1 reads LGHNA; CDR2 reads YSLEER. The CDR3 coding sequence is TGCGCCAGCAGCCAAGATCCCCACAAGAACAATCAGCCCCAGCATTTT. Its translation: CASSQDPHKNNQPQHF.

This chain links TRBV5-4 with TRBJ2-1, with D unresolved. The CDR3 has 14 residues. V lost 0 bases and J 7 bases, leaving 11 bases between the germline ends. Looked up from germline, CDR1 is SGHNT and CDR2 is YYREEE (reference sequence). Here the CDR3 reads CASSLGPDANEQFF. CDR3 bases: TGTGCCAGCAGCTTGGGGCCAGATGCGAATGAGCAGTTCTTC. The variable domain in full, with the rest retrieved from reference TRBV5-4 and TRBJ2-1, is ETGVTQSPTHLIKTRGQQVTLRCSSQSGHNTVSWYQQALGQGPQFIFQYYREEENGRGNFPPRFSGLQFPNYSSELNVNALELDDSALYLCASSLGPDANEQFFGPGTRLTVL.

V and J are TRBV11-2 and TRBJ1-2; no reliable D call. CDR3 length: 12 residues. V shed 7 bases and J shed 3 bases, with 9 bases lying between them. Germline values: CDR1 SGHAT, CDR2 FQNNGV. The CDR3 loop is CASTLWDYGYTF. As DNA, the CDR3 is TGTGCCAGCACCCTCTGGGACTATGGCTACACCTTC.

CDR3 in DNA: TGCGCCAGCAGCTTGGTAGGGGGACAAGAGACCCAGTACTTC. The encoded protein is CASSLVGGQETQYF. The chain links TRBV5-1 to TRBJ2-5, with a weak D call TRBD1 (6 bases). Trimming took 0 bases from V and 2 from J, leaving 8 bases between them. The CDR3 sequence is 14 residues long. Germline-derived CDR1 and CDR2 are SGHRS and YFSETQ.

Written as DNA, the CDR3 is TGTGCCACCAGCACCGCTCAGGATAATGGGACCTACGAGCAGTACTTC. It codes for CATSTAQDNGTYEQYF. The chain uses TRBV15 and TRBJ2-7; D is unresolved. With 4 bases removed from V and 2 bases from J, the gap between germline ends came to 18 bases. The germline gives CDR1 LNHNV, CDR2 YYDKDF (reference sequence). This CDR3 contains 16 residues.

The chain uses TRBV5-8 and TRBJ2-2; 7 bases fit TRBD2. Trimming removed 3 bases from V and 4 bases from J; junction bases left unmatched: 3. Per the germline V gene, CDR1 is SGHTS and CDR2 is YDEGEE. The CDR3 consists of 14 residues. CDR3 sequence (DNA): TGTGCCAGCAGCTGGGGGGGATTCACCGGGGAGCTGTTTTTT. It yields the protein CASSWGGFTGELFF.

In nucleotides, the CDR3 is TGTGCCAGCAGTCCAACCCGACAGACCAATGAGCAGTTCTTC. It yields the protein CASSPTRQTNEQFF. This chain links TRBV27 with TRBJ2-1; D possibly corresponds to TRBD1 (5 bases). The CDR3 covers 14 residues. V dropped 5 bases and J dropped 6 bases, with 14 bases sitting between them. CDR1 MNHEY and CDR2 SMNVEV come from the germline V gene (reference sequence).

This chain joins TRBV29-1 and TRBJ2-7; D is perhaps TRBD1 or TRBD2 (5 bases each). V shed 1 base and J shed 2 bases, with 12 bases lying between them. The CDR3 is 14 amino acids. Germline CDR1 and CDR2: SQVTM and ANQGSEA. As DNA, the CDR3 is TGCAGCGTTGAAGCCGGGGACGGTCCCTACGAGCAGTACTTC. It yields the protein CSVEAGDGPYEQYF.

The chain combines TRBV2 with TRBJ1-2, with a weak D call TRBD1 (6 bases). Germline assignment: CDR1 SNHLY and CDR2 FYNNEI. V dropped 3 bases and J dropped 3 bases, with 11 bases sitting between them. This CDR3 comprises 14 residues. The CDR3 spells CASSDRDRYYGYTF. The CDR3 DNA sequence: TGTGCCAGCAGTGATCGTGACAGGTACTATGGCTACACCTTC.

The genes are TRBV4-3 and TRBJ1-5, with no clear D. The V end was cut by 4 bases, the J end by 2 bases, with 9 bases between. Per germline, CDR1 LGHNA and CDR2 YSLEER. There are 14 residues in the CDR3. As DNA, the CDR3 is TGCGCCAGCAGCCCCCAGGCCGGCAATCAGCCCCAGCATTTT. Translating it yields CASSPQAGNQPQHF.

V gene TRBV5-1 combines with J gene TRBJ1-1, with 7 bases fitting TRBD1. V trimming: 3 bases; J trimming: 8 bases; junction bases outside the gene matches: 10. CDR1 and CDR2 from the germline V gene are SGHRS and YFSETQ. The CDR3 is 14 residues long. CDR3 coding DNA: TGCGCCAGCAGCTCCGGACAGGCCGCCTCCGAAGCTTTCTTT. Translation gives CASSSGQAASEAFF.

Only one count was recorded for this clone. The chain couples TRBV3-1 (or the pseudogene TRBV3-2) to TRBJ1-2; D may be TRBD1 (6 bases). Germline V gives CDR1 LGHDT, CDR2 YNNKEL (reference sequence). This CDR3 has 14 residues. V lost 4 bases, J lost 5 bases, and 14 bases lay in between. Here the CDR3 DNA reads TGTGCCAGCAGCCCGCCCGGGGGCGGGTATGGCTACACCTTC. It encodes CASSPPGGGYGYTF.

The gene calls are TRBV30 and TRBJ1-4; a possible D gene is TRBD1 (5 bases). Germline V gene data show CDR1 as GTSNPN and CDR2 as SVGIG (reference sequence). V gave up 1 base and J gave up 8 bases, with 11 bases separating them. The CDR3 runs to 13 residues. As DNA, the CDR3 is TGTGCCTGGAGTGACGGGGACGGAGAAAAACTGTTTTTT. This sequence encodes CAWSDGDGEKLFF.

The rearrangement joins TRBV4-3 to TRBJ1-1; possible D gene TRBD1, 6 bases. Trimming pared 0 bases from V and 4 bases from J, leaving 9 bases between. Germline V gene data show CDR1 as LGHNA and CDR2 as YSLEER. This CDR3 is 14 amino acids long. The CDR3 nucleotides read TGCGCCAGCAGCCAAGACGGGGGGGCCACTGAAGCTTTCTTT. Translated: CASSQDGGATEAFF.

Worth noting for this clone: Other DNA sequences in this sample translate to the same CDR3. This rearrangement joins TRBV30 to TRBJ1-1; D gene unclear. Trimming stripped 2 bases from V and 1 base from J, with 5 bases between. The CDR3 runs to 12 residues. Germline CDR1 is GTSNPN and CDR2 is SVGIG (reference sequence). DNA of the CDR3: TGTGCCTGGAGTCGCTCGAACACTGAAGCTTTCTTT. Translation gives CAWSRSNTEAFF. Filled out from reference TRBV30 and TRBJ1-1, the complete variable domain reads SQTIHQWPATLVQPVGSPLSLECTVEGTSNPNLYWYRQAAGRGLQLLFYSVGIGQISSEVPQNLSASRPQDRQFILSSKKLLLSDSGFYLCAWSRSNTEAFFGQGTRLTVV.

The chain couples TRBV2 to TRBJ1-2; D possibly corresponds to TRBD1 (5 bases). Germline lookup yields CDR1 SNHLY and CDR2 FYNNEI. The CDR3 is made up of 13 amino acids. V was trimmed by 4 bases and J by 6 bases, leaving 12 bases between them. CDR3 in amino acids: CASSVGARDGYTF. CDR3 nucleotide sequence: TGTGCCAGCAGTGTCGGGGCACGGGATGGCTACACCTTC.

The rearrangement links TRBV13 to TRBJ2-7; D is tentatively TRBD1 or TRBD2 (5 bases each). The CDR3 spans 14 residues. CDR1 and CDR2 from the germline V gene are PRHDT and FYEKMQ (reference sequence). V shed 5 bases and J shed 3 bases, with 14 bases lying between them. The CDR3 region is CASSPGDGGYEQYF. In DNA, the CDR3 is TGTGCCAGCAGCCCCGGGGACGGAGGCTACGAGCAGTACTTC.

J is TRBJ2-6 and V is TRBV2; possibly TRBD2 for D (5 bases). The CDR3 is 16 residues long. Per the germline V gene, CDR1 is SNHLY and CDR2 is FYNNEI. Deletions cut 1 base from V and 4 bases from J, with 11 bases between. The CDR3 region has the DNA TGTGCCAGCAGTGAAGAAGCCGGGGTCGGGGCCAACGTCCTGACTTTC. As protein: CASSEEAGVGANVLTF.

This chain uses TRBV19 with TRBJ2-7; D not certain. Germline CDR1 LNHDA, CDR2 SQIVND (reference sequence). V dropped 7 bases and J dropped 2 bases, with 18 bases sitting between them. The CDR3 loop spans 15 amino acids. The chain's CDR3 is CASTPGRKGPYEQYF. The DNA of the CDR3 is TGTGCCAGTACCCCAGGTCGGAAAGGGCCCTACGAGCAGTACTTC.

The CDR3 region is CASSAMQGQYDYGYTF. The CDR3 coding sequence is TGTGCCAGCAGCGCCATGCAGGGACAGTATGACTATGGCTACACCTTC. The gene calls are TRBV9 and TRBJ1-2; the match to TRBD1 covers 7 bases. V shed 3 bases and J 3 bases; nucleotides not matched to a gene: 11. Germline values: CDR1 SGDLS, CDR2 YYNGEE. The CDR3 contains 16 residues.

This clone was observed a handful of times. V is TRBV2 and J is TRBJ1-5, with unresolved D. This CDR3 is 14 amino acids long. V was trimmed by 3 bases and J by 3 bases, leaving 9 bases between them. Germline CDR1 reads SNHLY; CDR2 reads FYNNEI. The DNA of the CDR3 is TGTGCCAGCAGTGACAGGAGGAACAATCAGCCCCAGCATTTT. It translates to CASSDRRNNQPQHF.